A single count supports the clone carrying this T cell receptor beta chain. What it recognizes is unknown. The CDR3 contains 14 residues. V gave up 4 bases and J gave up 1 base; unmatched junction bases: 3. The germline V gene encodes CDR1 SGHKS and CDR2 YYEKEE (reference sequence). Single viable CD3+CD4+CD8-CD45RO+ cells were sorted as the memory CD4+ T cells. This entry belongs to a study of memory CD4+ T cells and cytomegalovirus serostatus. In the study overall: Donors were healthy Belgian adults, 9 CMV seropositive and around 24 seronegative. Notes on the study in general: About 40% of the roughly 150 known CMV-associated TCRbeta sequences appeared in CD4+ memory.

The table came from immunoSEQ multiplex PCR; TCRdb's copy has only in-frame clones and leaves some out. This sample has 35,000 to 40,000 clones, with 65% to 80% found just once. Sequencing was carried out using memory CD4+ T cells from blood. The TCR comes from an adult in good health and CMV-seropositive. J is TRBJ1-2 and V is TRBV5-5; 8 bases match TRBD1. The CDR3: CASSKGQGNYGYTF. For the CDR3, the DNA is TGTGCCAGCAGCAAAGGACAGGGTAACTATGGCTACACCTTC.